This T cell receptor beta chain was captured in a study of PD-1 blockade in classical Hodgkin lymphoma. Study details: Administration of nivolumab to patients was at 3 mg/kg intravenously every 2 weeks.

Documented time point: cycle 4 day 1 (C4D1), after around six weeks of nivolumab. In every patient, relapse followed autologous stem cell transplantation, while exposure to brentuximab vedotin differed. Data came from immunoSEQ multiplex PCR; TCRdb stores just in-frame clones and leaves some out. In the table there are approximately 21,000 clones, more than 70% of which are singletons. Worth noting for this clone: Its specificity is unknown.

Germline V lookup: CDR1 SGHKS, CDR2 YYEKEE (reference sequence). J was trimmed by 7 bases and V by 0 bases; bases with no gene match: 7. This CDR3 region has 16 residues. Study-level findings and limits: Baseline TCR diversity was reportedly lower in newly diagnosed patients than in healthy donors. It was reported as lower still in relapsed/refractory patients. Researchers reported that CD4+ TCR diversity, though not CD8+, rose significantly by C4D1.

This TCR came from a human donor with classical Hodgkin lymphoma. The chain is built from TRBV5-5 and TRBJ1-4; 9 nucleotides agree with TRBD1. This material consisted of peripheral blood mononuclear cells (PBMCs), taken before the fourth cycle of nivolumab. As DNA, the CDR3 is TGTGCCAGCAGCTTGGAGTACAGGGGGCCAGTTGAAAAACTGTTTTTT. It codes for CASSLEYRGPVEKLFF.